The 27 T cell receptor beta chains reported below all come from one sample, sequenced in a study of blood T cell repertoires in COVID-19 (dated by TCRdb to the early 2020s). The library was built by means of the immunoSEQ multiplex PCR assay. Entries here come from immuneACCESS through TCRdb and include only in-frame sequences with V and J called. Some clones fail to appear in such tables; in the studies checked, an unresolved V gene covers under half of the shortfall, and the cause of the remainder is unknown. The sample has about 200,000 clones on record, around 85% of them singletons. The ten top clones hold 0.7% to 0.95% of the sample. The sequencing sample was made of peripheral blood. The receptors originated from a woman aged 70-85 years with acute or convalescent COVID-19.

The CDR3 region has the DNA TGTGCCACCAGTGCCCTTGGGACAGGGGGCAATCAGCCCCAGCATTTT. Translated: CATSALGTGGNQPQHF. J is TRBJ1-5 and V is TRBV24-1; 10 bases are shared with TRBD1. CDR1 KGHDR and CDR2 SFDVKD come from the germline V gene. This CDR3 region has 16 residues. The junction had 5 bases not matched to a gene; V was cut back by 5 bases and J by 2 bases.

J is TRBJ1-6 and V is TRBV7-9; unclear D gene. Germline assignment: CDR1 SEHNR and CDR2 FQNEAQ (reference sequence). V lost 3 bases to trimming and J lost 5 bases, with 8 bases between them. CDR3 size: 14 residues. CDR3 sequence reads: CASSFEPNNSPLHF. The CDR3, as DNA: TGTGCCAGCAGCTTTGAACCTAATAATTCACCCCTCCACTTT.

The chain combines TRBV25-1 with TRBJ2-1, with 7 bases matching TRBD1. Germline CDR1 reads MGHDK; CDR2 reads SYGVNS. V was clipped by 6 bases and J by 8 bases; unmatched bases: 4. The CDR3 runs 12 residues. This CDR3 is CASRTGLDEQFF. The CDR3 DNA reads TGTGCCAGCAGGACAGGGTTGGATGAGCAGTTCTTC.

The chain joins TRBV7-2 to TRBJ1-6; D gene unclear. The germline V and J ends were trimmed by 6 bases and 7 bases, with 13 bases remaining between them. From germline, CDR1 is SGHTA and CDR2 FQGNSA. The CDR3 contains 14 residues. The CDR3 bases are TGTGCCAGCAGTGTAGCGTGGCGGAATTCACCCCTCCACTTT. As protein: CASSVAWRNSPLHF.

CDR3 sequence: CASSRTVGNTIYF. The CDR3 DNA follows: TGTGCCAGCAGTCGGACTGTTGGAAACACCATATATTTT. The chain combines TRBV12-3 or TRBV12-4 with TRBJ1-3; D is uncertain. Trimming took off 5 bases at V and 3 bases at J, with 8 bases between the two ends. The CDR3 sequence is 13 residues long.

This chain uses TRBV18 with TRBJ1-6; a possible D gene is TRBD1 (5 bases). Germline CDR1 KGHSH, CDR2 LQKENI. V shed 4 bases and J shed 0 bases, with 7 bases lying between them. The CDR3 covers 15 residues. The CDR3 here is CASSLTASYNSPLHF. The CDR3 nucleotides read TGTGCCAGCTCACTGACAGCCTCCTATAATTCACCCCTCCACTTT.

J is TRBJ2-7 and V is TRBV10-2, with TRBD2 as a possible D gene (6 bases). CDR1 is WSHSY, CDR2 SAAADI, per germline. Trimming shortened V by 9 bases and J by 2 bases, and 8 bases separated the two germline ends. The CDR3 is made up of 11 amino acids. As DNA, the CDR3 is TGCGCCAGTGGCGGGGCCTACGAGCAGTACTTC. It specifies CASGGAYEQYF.

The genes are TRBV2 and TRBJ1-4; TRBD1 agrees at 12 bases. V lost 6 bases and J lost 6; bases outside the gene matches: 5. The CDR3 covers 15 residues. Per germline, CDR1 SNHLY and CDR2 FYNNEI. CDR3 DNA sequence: TGTGCCAGCAGGCCCGGGACAGGGGGCTATGAAAAACTGTTTTTT. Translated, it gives CASRPGTGGYEKLFF.

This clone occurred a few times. The CDR3 DNA follows: TGCGCCAGCAGCTACGGACAGGGGATCGGGGAGCTGTTTTTT. It is translated as CASSYGQGIGELFF. The rearrangement uses TRBV5-1 and TRBJ2-2; 9 bases are a match to TRBD1. Germline lookup yields CDR1 SGHRS and CDR2 YFSETQ. CDR3 length: 14 amino acids. V dropped 3 bases and J dropped 7; count of bases not matched to a gene: 4.

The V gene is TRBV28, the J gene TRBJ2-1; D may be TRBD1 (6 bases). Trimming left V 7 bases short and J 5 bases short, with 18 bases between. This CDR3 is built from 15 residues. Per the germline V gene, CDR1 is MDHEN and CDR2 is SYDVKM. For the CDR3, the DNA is TGTGCCAGCACCCCAGGGGCTATAAGAAACAATGAGCAGTTCTTC. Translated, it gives CASTPGAIRNNEQFF.

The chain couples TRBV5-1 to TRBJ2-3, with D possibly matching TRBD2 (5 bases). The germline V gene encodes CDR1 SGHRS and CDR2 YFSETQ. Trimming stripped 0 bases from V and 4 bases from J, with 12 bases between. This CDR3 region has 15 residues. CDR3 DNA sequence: TGCGCCAGCAGCTTGGCCGTGGGAGCCCCAGATACGCAGTATTTT. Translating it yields CASSLAVGAPDTQYF. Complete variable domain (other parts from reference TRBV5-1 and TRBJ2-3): KAGVTQTPRYLIKTRGQQVTLSCSPISGHRSVSWYQQTPGQGLQFLFEYFSETQRNKGNFPGRFSGRQFSNSRSEMNVSTLELGDSALYLCASSLAVGAPDTQYFGPGTRLTVL.

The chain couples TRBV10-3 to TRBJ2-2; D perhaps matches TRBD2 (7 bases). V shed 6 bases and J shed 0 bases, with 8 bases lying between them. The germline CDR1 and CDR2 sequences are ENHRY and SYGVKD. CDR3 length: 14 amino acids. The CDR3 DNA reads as TGTGCCATCAGAGGGGGGGCGAACACCGGGGAGCTGTTTTTT. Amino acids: CAIRGGANTGELFF.

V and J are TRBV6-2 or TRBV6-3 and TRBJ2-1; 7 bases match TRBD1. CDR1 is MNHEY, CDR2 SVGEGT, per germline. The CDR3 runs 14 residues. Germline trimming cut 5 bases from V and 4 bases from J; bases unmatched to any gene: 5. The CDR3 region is CASSMTGPYNEQFF. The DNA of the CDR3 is TGTGCCAGCAGTATGACAGGGCCGTACAATGAGCAGTTCTTC.

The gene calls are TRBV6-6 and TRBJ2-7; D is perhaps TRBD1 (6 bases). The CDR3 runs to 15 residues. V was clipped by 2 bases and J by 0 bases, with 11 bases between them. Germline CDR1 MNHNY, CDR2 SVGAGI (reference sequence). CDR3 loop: CASSYADSLSYEQYF. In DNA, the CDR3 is TGTGCCAGCAGTTACGCGGACAGTCTCTCCTACGAGCAGTACTTC.

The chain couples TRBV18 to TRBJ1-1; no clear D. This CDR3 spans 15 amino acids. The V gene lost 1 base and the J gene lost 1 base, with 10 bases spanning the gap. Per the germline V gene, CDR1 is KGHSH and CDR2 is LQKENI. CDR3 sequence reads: CASSPLEGGNTEAFF. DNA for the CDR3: TGTGCCAGCTCACCACTCGAGGGAGGGAACACTGAAGCTTTCTTT.

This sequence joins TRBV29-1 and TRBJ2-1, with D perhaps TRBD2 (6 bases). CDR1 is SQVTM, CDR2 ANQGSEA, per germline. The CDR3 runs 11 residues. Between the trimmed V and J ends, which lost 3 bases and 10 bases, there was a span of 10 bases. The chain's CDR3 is CSVERRGEQFF. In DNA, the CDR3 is TGCAGCGTTGAGCGACGGGGGGAGCAGTTCTTC.

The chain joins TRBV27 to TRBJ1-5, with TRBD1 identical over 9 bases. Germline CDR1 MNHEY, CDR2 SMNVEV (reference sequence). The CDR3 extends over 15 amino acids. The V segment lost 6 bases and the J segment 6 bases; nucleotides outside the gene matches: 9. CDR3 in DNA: TGTGCCAGCAGCTGGGGGACAGGGAAGGGTCAGCCCCAGCATTTT. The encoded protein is CASSWGTGKGQPQHF.

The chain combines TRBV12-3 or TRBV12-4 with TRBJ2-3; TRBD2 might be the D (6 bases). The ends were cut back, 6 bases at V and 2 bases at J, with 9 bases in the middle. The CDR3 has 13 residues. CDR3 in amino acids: CASSGSSTDTQYF. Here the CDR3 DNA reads TGTGCCAGCAGCGGGAGCTCCACAGATACGCAGTATTTT.

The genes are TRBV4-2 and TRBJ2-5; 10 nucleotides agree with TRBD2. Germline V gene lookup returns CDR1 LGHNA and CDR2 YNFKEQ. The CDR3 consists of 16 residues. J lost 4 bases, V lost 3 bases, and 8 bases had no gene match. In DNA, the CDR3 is TGTGCCAGCAGCCAGGGGTCTAGCGGGAGCTTAGAGACCCAGTACTTC. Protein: CASSQGSSGSLETQYF.

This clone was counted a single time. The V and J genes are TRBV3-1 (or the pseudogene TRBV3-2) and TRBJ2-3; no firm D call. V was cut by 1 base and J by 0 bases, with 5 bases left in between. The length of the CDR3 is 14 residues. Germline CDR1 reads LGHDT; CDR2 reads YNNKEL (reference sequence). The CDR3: CASSQGSSTDTQYF. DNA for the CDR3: TGTGCCAGCAGCCAAGGTTCAAGCACAGATACGCAGTATTTT.

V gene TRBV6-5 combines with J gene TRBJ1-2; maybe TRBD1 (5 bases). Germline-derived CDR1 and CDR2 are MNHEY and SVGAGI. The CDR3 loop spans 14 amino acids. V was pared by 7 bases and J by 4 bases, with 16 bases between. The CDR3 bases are TGTGCCAGCACTCCCCTGGGCGGGGGCTATGGCTACACCTTC. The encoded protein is CASTPLGGGYGYTF.

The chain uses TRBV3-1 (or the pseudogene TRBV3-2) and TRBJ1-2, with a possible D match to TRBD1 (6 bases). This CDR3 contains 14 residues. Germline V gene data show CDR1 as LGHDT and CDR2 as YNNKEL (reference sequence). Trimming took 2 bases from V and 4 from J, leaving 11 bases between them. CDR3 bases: TGTGCCAGCAGCCAAAACGACAGGCCCTATGGCTACACCTTC. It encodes CASSQNDRPYGYTF.

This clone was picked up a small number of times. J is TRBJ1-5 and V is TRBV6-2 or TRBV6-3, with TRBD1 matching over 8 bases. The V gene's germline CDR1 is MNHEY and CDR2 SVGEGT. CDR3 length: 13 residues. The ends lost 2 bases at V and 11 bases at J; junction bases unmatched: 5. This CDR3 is CASSYNRGVSQHF. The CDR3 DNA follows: TGTGCCAGCAGTTACAACAGGGGGGTTTCCCAGCATTTT.

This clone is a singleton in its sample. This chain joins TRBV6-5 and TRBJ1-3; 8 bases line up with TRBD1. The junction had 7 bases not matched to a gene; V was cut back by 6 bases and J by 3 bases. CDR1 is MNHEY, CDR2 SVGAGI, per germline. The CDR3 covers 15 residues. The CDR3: CASRRQGTDGNTIYF. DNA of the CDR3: TGTGCCAGCAGGAGACAGGGGACGGATGGAAACACCATATATTTT.

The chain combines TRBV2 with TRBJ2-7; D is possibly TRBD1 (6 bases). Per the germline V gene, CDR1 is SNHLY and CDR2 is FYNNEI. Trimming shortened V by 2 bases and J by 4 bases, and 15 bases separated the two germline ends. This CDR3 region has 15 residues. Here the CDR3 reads CASSEIWQGMYEQYF. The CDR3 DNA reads TGTGCCAGCAGTGAAATATGGCAGGGGATGTACGAGCAGTACTTC.

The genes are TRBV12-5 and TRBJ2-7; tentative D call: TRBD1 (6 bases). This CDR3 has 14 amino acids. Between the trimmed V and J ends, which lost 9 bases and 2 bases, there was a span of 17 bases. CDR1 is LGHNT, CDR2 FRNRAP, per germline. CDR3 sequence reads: CASSLLTGTYEQYF. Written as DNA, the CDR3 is TGTGCTAGCAGCCTCCTGACAGGTACCTACGAGCAGTACTTC.

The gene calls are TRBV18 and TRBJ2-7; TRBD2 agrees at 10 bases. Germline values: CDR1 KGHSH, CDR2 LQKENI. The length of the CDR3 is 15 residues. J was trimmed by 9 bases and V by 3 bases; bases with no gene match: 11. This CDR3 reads CASSPWGTSGTGQYF. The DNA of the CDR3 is TGTGCCAGCTCACCCTGGGGCACTAGCGGGACGGGGCAGTACTTC. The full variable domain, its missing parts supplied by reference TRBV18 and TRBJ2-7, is NAGVMQNPRHLVRRRGQEARLRCSPMKGHSHVYWYRQLPEEGLKFMVYLQKENIIDESGMPKERFSAEFPKEGPSILRIQQVVRGDSAAYFCASSPWGTSGTGQYFGPGTRLTVT.